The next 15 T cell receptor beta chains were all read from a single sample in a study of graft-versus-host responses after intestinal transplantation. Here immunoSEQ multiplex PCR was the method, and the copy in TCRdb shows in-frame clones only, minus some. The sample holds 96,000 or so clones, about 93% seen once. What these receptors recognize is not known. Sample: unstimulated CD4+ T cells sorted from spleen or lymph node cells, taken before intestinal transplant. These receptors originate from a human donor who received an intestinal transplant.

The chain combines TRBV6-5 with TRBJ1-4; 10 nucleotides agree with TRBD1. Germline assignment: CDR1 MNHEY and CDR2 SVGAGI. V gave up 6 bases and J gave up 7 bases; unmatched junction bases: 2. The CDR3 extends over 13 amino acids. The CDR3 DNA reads TGTGCCAGCAGGACAGGGGGCAGTGAAAAACTGTTTTTT. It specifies CASRTGGSEKLFF.

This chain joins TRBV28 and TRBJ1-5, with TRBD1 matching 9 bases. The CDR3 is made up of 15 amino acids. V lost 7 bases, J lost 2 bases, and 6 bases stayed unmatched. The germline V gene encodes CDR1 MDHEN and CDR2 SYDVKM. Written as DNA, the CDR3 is TGTGCCAGCACCCTGACAGGGGGAGGCAATCAGCCCCAGCATTTT. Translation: CASTLTGGGNQPQHF.

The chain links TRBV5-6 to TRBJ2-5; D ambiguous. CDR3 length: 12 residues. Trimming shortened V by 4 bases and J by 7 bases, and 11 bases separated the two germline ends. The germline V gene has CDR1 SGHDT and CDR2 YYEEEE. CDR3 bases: TGTGCCAGCAGCCTTTCCTCGGTGACCCAGTACTTC. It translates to CASSLSSVTQYF.

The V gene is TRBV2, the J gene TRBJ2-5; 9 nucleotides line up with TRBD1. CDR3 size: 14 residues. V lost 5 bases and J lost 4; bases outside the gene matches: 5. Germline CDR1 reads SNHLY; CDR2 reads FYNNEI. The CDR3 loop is CASSLSTGGETQYF. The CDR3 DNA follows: TGTGCCAGCAGTTTGTCGACAGGGGGAGAGACCCAGTACTTC.

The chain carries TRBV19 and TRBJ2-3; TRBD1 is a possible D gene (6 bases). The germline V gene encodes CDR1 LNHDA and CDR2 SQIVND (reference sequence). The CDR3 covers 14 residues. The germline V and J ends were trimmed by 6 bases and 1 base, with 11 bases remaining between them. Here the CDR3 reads CASRQQGRTDTQYF. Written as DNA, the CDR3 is TGTGCCAGTAGACAACAGGGTCGCACAGATACGCAGTATTTT.

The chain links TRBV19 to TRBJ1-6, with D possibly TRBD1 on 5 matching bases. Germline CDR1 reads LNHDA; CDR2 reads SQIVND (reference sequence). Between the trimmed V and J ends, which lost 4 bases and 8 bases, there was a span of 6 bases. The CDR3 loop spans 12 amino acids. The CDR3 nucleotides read TGTGCCAGTAGTACCAGGGATTCACCCCTCCACTTT. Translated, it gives CASSTRDSPLHF.

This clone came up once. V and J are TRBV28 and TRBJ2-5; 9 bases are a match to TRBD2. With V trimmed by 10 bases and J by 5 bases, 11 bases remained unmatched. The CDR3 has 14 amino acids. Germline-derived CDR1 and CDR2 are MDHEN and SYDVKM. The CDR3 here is CATQLAGVYETQYF. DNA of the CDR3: TGTGCCACCCAATTAGCGGGAGTATATGAGACCCAGTACTTC.

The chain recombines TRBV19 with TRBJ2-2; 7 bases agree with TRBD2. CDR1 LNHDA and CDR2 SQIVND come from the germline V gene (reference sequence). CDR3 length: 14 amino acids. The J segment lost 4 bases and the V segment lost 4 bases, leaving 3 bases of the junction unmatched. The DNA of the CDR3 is TGTGCCAGTAGTAAAGGACTAGGCACCGGGGAGCTGTTTTTT. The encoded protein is CASSKGLGTGELFF.

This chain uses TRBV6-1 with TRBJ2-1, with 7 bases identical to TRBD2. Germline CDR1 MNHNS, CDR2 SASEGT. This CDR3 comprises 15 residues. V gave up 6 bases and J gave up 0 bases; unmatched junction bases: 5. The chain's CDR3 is CASSQRDPSYNEQFF. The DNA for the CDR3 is TGTGCCAGCAGCCAGCGGGACCCCTCCTACAATGAGCAGTTCTTC.

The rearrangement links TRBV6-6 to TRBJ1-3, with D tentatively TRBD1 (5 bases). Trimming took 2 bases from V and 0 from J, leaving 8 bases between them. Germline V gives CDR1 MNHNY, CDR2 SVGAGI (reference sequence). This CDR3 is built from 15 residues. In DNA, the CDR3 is TGTGCCAGCAGTTACAGGGGAAGCTCTGGAAACACCATATATTTT. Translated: CASSYRGSSGNTIYF.

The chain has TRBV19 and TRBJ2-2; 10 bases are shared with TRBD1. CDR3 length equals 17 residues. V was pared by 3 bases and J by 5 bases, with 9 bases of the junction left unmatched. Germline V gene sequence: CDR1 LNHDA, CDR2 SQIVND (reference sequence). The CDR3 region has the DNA TGTGCCAGTAGTATGAGAAGGACAGGGGGAAAGACCGGGGAGCTGTTTTTT. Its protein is CASSMRRTGGKTGELFF. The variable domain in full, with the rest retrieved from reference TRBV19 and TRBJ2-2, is DGGITQSPKYLFRKEGQNVTLSCEQNLNHDAMYWYRQDPGQGLRLIYYSQIVNDFQKGDIAEGYSVSREKKESFPLTVTSAQKNPTAFYLCASSMRRTGGKTGELFFGEGSRLTVL.

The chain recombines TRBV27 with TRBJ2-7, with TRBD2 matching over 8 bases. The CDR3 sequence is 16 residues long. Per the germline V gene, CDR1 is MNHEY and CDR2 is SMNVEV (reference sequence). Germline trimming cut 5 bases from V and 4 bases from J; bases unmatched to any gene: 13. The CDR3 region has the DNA TGTGCCAGCAGTCCCCAGCCCGGACTAGCCGGTTACGAGCAGTACTTC. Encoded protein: CASSPQPGLAGYEQYF.

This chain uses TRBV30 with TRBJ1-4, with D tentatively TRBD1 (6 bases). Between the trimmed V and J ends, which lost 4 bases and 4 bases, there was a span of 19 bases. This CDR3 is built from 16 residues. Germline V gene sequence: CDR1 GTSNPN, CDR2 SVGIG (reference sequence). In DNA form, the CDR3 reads TGTGCCTGGAATGGACAGCGCACTGGGGGTAATGAAAAACTGTTTTTT. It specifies CAWNGQRTGGNEKLFF. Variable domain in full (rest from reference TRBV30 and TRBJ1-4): SQTIHQWPATLVQPVGSPLSLECTVEGTSNPNLYWYRQAAGRGLQLLFYSVGIGQISSEVPQNLSASRPQDRQFILSSKKLLLSDSGFYLCAWNGQRTGGNEKLFFGSGTQLSVL.

CDR3 in amino acids: CASSLGGQTYEQYF. For the CDR3, the DNA is TGTGCCAGCAGTTTAGGGGGACAGACCTACGAGCAGTACTTC. The chain recombines TRBV28 with TRBJ2-7; 7 nucleotides align to TRBD1. J gave up 2 bases and V 2 bases, and 3 bases lay outside the gene matches. The CDR3 runs to 14 residues. Per germline, CDR1 MDHEN and CDR2 SYDVKM.

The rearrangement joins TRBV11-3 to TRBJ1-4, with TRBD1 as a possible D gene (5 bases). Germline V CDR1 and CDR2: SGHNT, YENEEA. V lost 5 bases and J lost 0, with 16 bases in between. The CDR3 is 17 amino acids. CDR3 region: CASSHTRAVTTNEKLFF. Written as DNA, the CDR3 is TGTGCCAGCAGCCATACCAGGGCAGTCACAACTAATGAAAAACTGTTTTTT.